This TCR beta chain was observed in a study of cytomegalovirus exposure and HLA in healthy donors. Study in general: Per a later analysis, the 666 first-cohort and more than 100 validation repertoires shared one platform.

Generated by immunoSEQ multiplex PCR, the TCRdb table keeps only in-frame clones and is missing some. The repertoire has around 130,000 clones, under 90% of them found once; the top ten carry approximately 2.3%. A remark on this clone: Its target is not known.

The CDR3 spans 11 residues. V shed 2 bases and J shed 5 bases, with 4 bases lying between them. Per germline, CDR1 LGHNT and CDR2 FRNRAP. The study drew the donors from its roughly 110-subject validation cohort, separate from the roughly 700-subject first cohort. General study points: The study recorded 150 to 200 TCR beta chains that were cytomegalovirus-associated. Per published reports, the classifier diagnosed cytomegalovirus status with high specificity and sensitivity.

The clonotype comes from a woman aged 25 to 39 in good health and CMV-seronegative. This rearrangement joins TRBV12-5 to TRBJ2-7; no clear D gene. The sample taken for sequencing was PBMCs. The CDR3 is CASGLFDEQYF. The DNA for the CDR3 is TGTGCTAGTGGTTTGTTCGACGAGCAGTACTTC.